Given below is one T cell receptor beta chain in context. What it binds is unknown. Between the trimmed V and J ends, which lost 7 bases and 8 bases, there was a span of 11 bases. This CDR3 comprises 11 residues. The germline V gene has CDR1 SQVTM and CDR2 ANQGSEA. Sequenced by immunoSEQ multiplex PCR; TCRdb stores in-frame clones only, minus some. The sample consists of 100,000 to 120,000 clones, roughly 90% of them appearing once. These data are taken from a study of a mutant IDH1 vaccine in newly diagnosed glioma. On the study more broadly: Patients underwent eight vaccinations, which took place in weeks 1, 3, 5, 7, 11, 15, 19 and 23. The start of vaccination came 4-6 weeks after radiotherapy alone, or with temozolomide cycles. Treated individuals were around 62% male and approximately 38% female, averaging about 40 years of age. Before enrollment, patients got radiotherapy alone, temozolomide alone, or mostly the combination.

Time point denoted: week 11, during vaccination. With topical imiquimod, each dose of the vaccine consisted of 300 ug of mutant IDH1 20-mer peptide. The specimen was PBMCs, collected from a glioma patient whose treatment included an IDH1 peptide vaccine. This clonotype originated in a woman in her forties or fifties with glioma. This rearrangement joins TRBV29-1 to TRBJ1-4; D is uncertain. The CDR3 DNA follows: TGCAGCGCAGGAATTAGAGAAAAACTGTTTTTT. This encodes CSAGIREKLFF.